A selection of T cell receptor beta chains follows, all from one sample in a study of blood T cell repertoires in COVID-19. Profiling relied on immunoSEQ multiplex PCR, and the TCRdb table lists in-frame clones only, not all of them. The sample holds hundreds of thousands of clones; about 90% are singletons and the top ten take around 3.3%. The sequencing input was peripheral blood. These receptors originate from a young man with active or convalescent COVID-19. Both conserved end residues are part of each CDR3. Fields, in order: V gene, D gene, J gene, clone size, CDR3 DNA, CDR3 protein. D genes are given only for firm matches. Not every row has a clone size; where given, it reads once, few, many or a size class.

V: TRBV25-1
D: -
J: TRBJ1-1
size: -
DNA: TGTGCCAGCAGTGCTCCCCGGACAGTGAACACTGAAGCTTTCTTT
CDR3: CASSAPRTVNTEAFF

V: TRBV4-2
D: TRBD1
J: TRBJ2-1
size: few
DNA: TGTGCCAGCAGCCAAGGGCATGGGACAGGGAGCAGGAATGAGCAGTTCTTC
CDR3: CASSQGHGTGSRNEQFF

V: TRBV9
D: -
J: TRBJ2-2
size: -
DNA: TGTGCCAGCAGCGTAGGCATTCGAGCATCCGGGGAGCTGTTTTTT
CDR3: CASSVGIRASGELFF

V: TRBV3-1/TRBV3-2
D: -
J: TRBJ1-2
size: -
DNA: TGTGCCAGCAGCCTACAGGGAGTGGGTGGCTACACCTTC
CDR3: CASSLQGVGGYTF

V: TRBV10-3
D: -
J: TRBJ2-5
size: -
DNA: TGTGCCATCAGTCCAGGGGGGACCCAAGAGACCCAGTACTTC
CDR3: CAISPGGTQETQYF

V: TRBV5-1
D: -
J: TRBJ1-6
size: few
DNA: TGCGCCAGCAGCTTGAGTGCTGGGAGTAATTCACCCCTCCACTTT
CDR3: CASSLSAGSNSPLHF

V: TRBV6-1
D: TRBD1
J: TRBJ2-1
size: -
DNA: TGTGCCAGCAGTGAAAGACAGGGGGCCGGGAATGAGCAGTTCTTC
CDR3: CASSERQGAGNEQFF

V: TRBV11-2
D: TRBD1
J: TRBJ1-3
size: -
DNA: TGTGCCAGCAGCCGGGACAGCGTTGGAAACACCATATATTTT
CDR3: CASSRDSVGNTIYF

V: TRBV6-5
D: -
J: TRBJ1-1
size: -
DNA: TGTGCCAGCAGTTACAGCTGGGGGCGGACGTCTACTGAAGCTTTCTTT
CDR3: CASSYSWGRTSTEAFF

V: TRBV7-3
D: TRBD2
J: TRBJ2-3
size: -
DNA: TGTGCCAGCAGCTCCATCGCTCTCCAGACTAGCGGGGGCACAGATACGCAGTATTTT
CDR3: CASSSIALQTSGGTDTQYF

V: TRBV7-2
D: TRBD2
J: TRBJ2-2
size: -
DNA: TGTGCCAGCAGCTTCCCTAGCGGGAGAGGTTCGGCAGGCACCGGGGAGCTGTTTTTT
CDR3: CASSFPSGRGSAGTGELFF

V: TRBV5-4
D: -
J: TRBJ2-2
size: -
DNA: TGTGCCAGCAGCTTGGTGCAGGACACCGGGGAGCTGTTTTTT
CDR3: CASSLVQDTGELFF

V: TRBV11-2
D: TRBD1
J: TRBJ2-2
size: few
DNA: TGTGCCAGCAGCTCATTCGGACAGGGCGTCGGGGAGCTGTTTTTT
CDR3: CASSSFGQGVGELFF

V: TRBV4-3
D: -
J: TRBJ2-2
size: -
DNA: TGCGCCAGCAGCCAAGATCTCCCCAGGGGAGGGTACACCGGGGAGCTGTTTTTT
CDR3: CASSQDLPRGGYTGELFF

V: TRBV7-9
D: -
J: TRBJ2-2
size: -
DNA: TGTGCCAGCAGCTCTAGCCGTTTAGGACAGATCACCGGGGAGCTGTTTTTT
CDR3: CASSSSRLGQITGELFF

V: TRBV28
D: -
J: TRBJ1-5
size: -
DNA: TGTGCCAGCAGTTTTGTACAGGGTCCTCAGCCCCAGCATTTT
CDR3: CASSFVQGPQPQHF

V: TRBV2
D: TRBD1
J: TRBJ1-5
size: -
DNA: TGTGCCAGCTCGGGACAGGTTGGGAATCAGCCCCAGCATTTT
CDR3: CASSGQVGNQPQHF

V: TRBV9
D: -
J: TRBJ1-3
size: -
DNA: TGTGCCAGCAGCGGCGGGGGCTCTGGAAACACCATATATTTT
CDR3: CASSGGGSGNTIYF

V: TRBV9
D: TRBD1
J: TRBJ1-1
size: -
DNA: TGTGCCAGCAGCCCCAGGGGGCGCATGAACACTGAAGCTTTCTTT
CDR3: CASSPRGRMNTEAFF

V: TRBV27
D: -
J: TRBJ2-5
size: once
DNA: TGTGCCAGCCCTCTAACCGAGTACCAAGAGACCCAGTACTTC
CDR3: CASPLTEYQETQYF

V: TRBV18
D: TRBD1
J: TRBJ2-7
size: -
DNA: TGTGCCAGCTCACAGACAGGGGGCTACGAGCAGTACTTC
CDR3: CASSQTGGYEQYF

V: TRBV10-3
D: TRBD1
J: TRBJ1-1
size: -
DNA: TGTGCCATCAGGTCAGGACAGGGTGGGAACACTGAAGCTTTCTTT
CDR3: CAIRSGQGGNTEAFF

V: TRBV7-2
D: TRBD2
J: TRBJ2-5
size: -
DNA: TGTGCCAGCAGGTCCAGTAGCGGGGAAGAGACCCAGTACTTC
CDR3: CASRSSSGEETQYF

V: TRBV7-8
D: -
J: TRBJ2-7
size: -
DNA: TGTGCCAGCAGCTCCGACTGGGGGCCAAACTCCTACGAGCAGTACTTC
CDR3: CASSSDWGPNSYEQYF

V: TRBV7-3
D: -
J: TRBJ2-2
size: few
DNA: TGTGCCAGCAGCGGAGGAACCGGGGAGCTGTTTTTT
CDR3: CASSGGTGELFF

V: TRBV21-1
D: -
J: TRBJ2-2
size: -
DNA: TGTGCCAGCGGCCCGGCCGGCGGGACTAGCTGCACCGGGGAGCTGTTTTTT
CDR3: CASGPAGGTSCTGELFF

V: TRBV11-2
D: TRBD1
J: TRBJ1-1
size: few
DNA: TGTGCCAGCAGCTTCCAGGGGGCTGCAGCCACTGAAGCTTTCTTT
CDR3: CASSFQGAAATEAFF

V: TRBV6-6
D: -
J: TRBJ1-3
size: -
DNA: TGTGCCAGCAGTCACACTAGGGACTCTGGAAACACCATATATTTT
CDR3: CASSHTRDSGNTIYF

V: TRBV14
D: TRBD2
J: TRBJ2-5
size: -
DNA: TGTGCCAGCAGCCGAATCTCGGGGGGGCAAGAGACCCAGTACTTC
CDR3: CASSRISGGQETQYF

V: TRBV4-3
D: -
J: TRBJ1-3
size: -
DNA: TGCGCCAGCAGCCAAGATAGAAGGGGTTCCGGCTCTGGAAACACCATATATTTT
CDR3: CASSQDRRGSGSGNTIYF

V: TRBV27
D: -
J: TRBJ1-4
size: -
DNA: TGTGCCAGCAGACTTGGACAGTCTGCAACTAATGAAAAACTGTTTTTT
CDR3: CASRLGQSATNEKLFF

V: TRBV15
D: TRBD2
J: TRBJ2-7
size: -
DNA: TGTGCCACCAGCAGAGAGGGGACTAGCGGGAGCTACGAGCAGTACTTC
CDR3: CATSREGTSGSYEQYF

V: TRBV19
D: -
J: TRBJ1-3
size: -
DNA: TGTGCCAGTAGTATAGATGGGGAGTCGCGTCGAAACACCATATATTTT
CDR3: CASSIDGESRRNTIYF

V: TRBV7-6
D: -
J: TRBJ1-1
size: once
DNA: TGTGCCAGCAGCTTAGGGGGCGGGGGGAGAACTGAAGCTTTCTTT
CDR3: CASSLGGGGRTEAFF

V: TRBV10-3
D: TRBD1
J: TRBJ1-5
size: -
DNA: TGTGCCATCAGTGAATCTGGGGACAGTGATCAGCCCCAGCATTTT
CDR3: CAISESGDSDQPQHF

V: TRBV23-1
D: TRBD1
J: TRBJ2-2
size: once
DNA: TGCGCCAGCAGTCATACAGGGGGCAACACCGGGGAGCTGTTTTTT
CDR3: CASSHTGGNTGELFF

V: TRBV7-2
D: -
J: TRBJ2-7
size: -
DNA: TGTGCCAGCAGCTTCGACAGGTCTGAGCAGTACTTC
CDR3: CASSFDRSEQYF

V: TRBV19
D: TRBD1
J: TRBJ1-2
size: -
DNA: TGTGCCAGTAGTCTCGACAGGGTTGGTGGCTACACCTTC
CDR3: CASSLDRVGGYTF

V: TRBV5-8
D: -
J: TRBJ1-2
size: -
DNA: TGTGCCAGCAGCTATCAAACGGCAGGGTCAGGCTACACCTTC
CDR3: CASSYQTAGSGYTF

V: TRBV5-4
D: TRBD1
J: TRBJ1-2
size: -
DNA: TGTGCCAGCAGCTTGGGAGGTACGGCGGGACAGGGGGATGGCTACACCTTC
CDR3: CASSLGGTAGQGDGYTF

V: TRBV27
D: TRBD2
J: TRBJ2-7
size: -
DNA: TGTGCCAGCAGTTTCGGGCTAGCGGGACACTACGAGCAGTACTTC
CDR3: CASSFGLAGHYEQYF

V: TRBV6-1
D: -
J: TRBJ2-5
size: -
DNA: TGTGCCAGCAGTGAAAGTAGAGAATGGGAGACCCAGTACTTC
CDR3: CASSESREWETQYF

V: TRBV7-2
D: TRBD1
J: TRBJ2-7
size: -
DNA: TGTGCCAGCAGCTTATTCGACAGGGGCTACGAGCAGTACTTC
CDR3: CASSLFDRGYEQYF

V: TRBV30
D: -
J: TRBJ2-2
size: -
DNA: TGTGCCTGGAGTGTTTGGCAGGGAATCGGGGAGCTGTTTTTT
CDR3: CAWSVWQGIGELFF

V: TRBV3-1/TRBV3-2
D: -
J: TRBJ2-1
size: few
DNA: TGTGCCAGCAGCCAATTCTGGGGGGACCCCAGGGATCGCAATGAGCAGTTCTTC
CDR3: CASSQFWGDPRDRNEQFF

V: TRBV28
D: TRBD2
J: TRBJ2-1
size: -
DNA: TGTGCCAGCAGTTTAGTACTAGCGGGGTACAATGAGCAGTTCTTC
CDR3: CASSLVLAGYNEQFF

V: TRBV2
D: TRBD1
J: TRBJ2-4
size: -
DNA: TGTGCCAGCAGTTCGGACAGGGCGAACATTCAGTACTTC
CDR3: CASSSDRANIQYF

V: TRBV27
D: -
J: TRBJ1-5
size: -
DNA: TGTGCCAGCAGTTTTCAGACAGGCAGCAATCAGCCCCAGCATTTT
CDR3: CASSFQTGSNQPQHF

V: TRBV7-2
D: -
J: TRBJ2-3
size: -
DNA: TGTGCCAGCAGCCACGCTACAGGAACAGATACGCAGTATTTT
CDR3: CASSHATGTDTQYF

V: TRBV27
D: -
J: TRBJ1-1
size: -
DNA: TGTGCCAGCAGTTTAGAGCTGCCTTTAGTGAACACTGAAGCTTTCTTT
CDR3: CASSLELPLVNTEAFF

V: TRBV15
D: -
J: TRBJ2-5
size: -
DNA: TGTGCCACCAGCAGAGGTGTACAGGAAAAAGAGACCCAGTACTTC
CDR3: CATSRGVQEKETQYF

V: TRBV7-3
D: -
J: TRBJ2-7
size: -
DNA: TGTGCCAGCAGCTTAAATCCAGGGGTCGGGTACGAGCAGTACTTC
CDR3: CASSLNPGVGYEQYF